This is a list of T cell receptor beta chains from one sample in a study of blood T cell repertoires in COVID-19. Sequencing used immunoSEQ multiplex PCR; TCRdb keeps in-frame clones, though not all of them. Seen here are tens of thousands of clones, under 80% observed once, and the top ten hold around 4%. Specimen: peripheral blood. The source is a man between 65 and 85 years old with COVID-19, enrolled during active disease. The CDR3 runs from the conserved cysteine through the conserved F or W. The D gene is left open where the match is weak. The listing skips clone size in some rows; elsewhere it reads once, few, many or a size class.

cdr3_nt cdr3_aa d_call v_call clone_size j_call
TGTGCCAGCAGCCCTAACGAGCGTTGGAGAGGGGCCAAAAACATTCAGTACTTC CASSPNERWRGAKNIQYF NA TRBV3-1/TRBV3-2 NA TRBJ2-4
TGTGCCAGAAGCTTGGGGCTAGGGGTCAATGAAAAACTGTTTTTT CARSLGLGVNEKLFF NA TRBV5-3 NA TRBJ1-4
TGTGCCAGCAGACTGACAGGGGGCTATGGCTACACCTTC CASRLTGGYGYTF TRBD1 TRBV27 NA TRBJ1-2
TGCGCCAGCAGCTTATCACAGTCTAACTATGGCTACACCTTC CASSLSQSNYGYTF NA TRBV5-1 NA TRBJ1-2
TGCGCCAGCAGCAAGGGAGGGGCGAGGAACACTGAAGCTTTCTTT CASSKGGARNTEAFF NA TRBV5-1 NA TRBJ1-1
TGTGCCAGCAGTGACCCCGGGGGCACCGGGGAGCTGTTTTTT CASSDPGGTGELFF NA TRBV6-4 NA TRBJ2-2
TGTGCCAGCAGCCCGGGACAGGGCGGGGGGAACACTGAAGCTTTCTTT CASSPGQGGGNTEAFF TRBD1 TRBV3-1/TRBV3-2 few TRBJ1-1
TGTGCCAGCAGTCCAGCGGGAGGGAGCTCCTACAATGAGCAGTTCTTC CASSPAGGSSYNEQFF TRBD2 TRBV28 NA TRBJ2-1
TGCAGCGTTGAGGGAGGGCAGAGTAACTATGGCTACACCTTC CSVEGGQSNYGYTF NA TRBV29-1 once TRBJ1-2
TGCGCCAGCAGTTTTATGACAGGGGGTAGCGATTCACCCCTCCACTTT CASSFMTGGSDSPLHF TRBD1 TRBV5-1 few TRBJ1-6
TGTGCCAGCAGAAGACAGGGGAGTTGGCTGTTTTTT CASRRQGSWLFF TRBD1 TRBV28 NA TRBJ1-4
TGTGCCAGCAGTGAAGCGGAAACAGGGGGCCACCAAGAGACCCAGTACTTC CASSEAETGGHQETQYF TRBD1 TRBV6-1 NA TRBJ2-5
TGTGCCAGCAGGGGGGACAGAATGAACACTGAAGCTTTCTTT CASRGDRMNTEAFF TRBD1 TRBV5-5 NA TRBJ1-1
TGTGCCCTTCCGGTAATTCGTCAGCCCCAGCATTTT CALPVIRQPQHF NA TRBV6-5 NA TRBJ1-5
TGTGCCAGCAGACCTATCCCTGGGCAGGGGGCAGACACCGGGGAGCTGTTTTTT CASRPIPGQGADTGELFF TRBD1 TRBV3-1/TRBV3-2 NA TRBJ2-2
TGTGCCAGCAGCAACCGCGGACTAGCGGGAGCGGAGACCCAGTACTTC CASSNRGLAGAETQYF TRBD2 TRBV7-3 NA TRBJ2-5
TGCAGCGTTGCAACAGGGGGCCAATCACCCCTCCACTTT CSVATGGQSPLHF TRBD1 TRBV29-1 few TRBJ1-6
TGCGCCAGCAGCCCCTCCCCAGGGACCTACGAGCAGTACTTC CASSPSPGTYEQYF NA TRBV5-1 NA TRBJ2-7
TGTGCCAGCGGATTTGGGCGCACAGATACGCAGTATTTT CASGFGRTDTQYF NA TRBV27 NA TRBJ2-3
TGTGCCATCAGTGACACAGGGTCAGGTGAGCAGTTCTTC CAISDTGSGEQFF NA TRBV10-3 few TRBJ2-1
TGTGCCAGCAGCTTAGATGCGAGAACGGACGAGCAGTACTTC CASSLDARTDEQYF NA TRBV7-2 NA TRBJ2-7
TGTGCCAGCAGCTTGGCCGTGGGGACAGGGATCTACGAGCAGTACTTC CASSLAVGTGIYEQYF TRBD1 TRBV5-6 NA TRBJ2-7
TGTGCCAGCAGCTTGGGGTGGGGCCTACACAATGAGCAGTTCTTC CASSLGWGLHNEQFF NA TRBV5-5 NA TRBJ2-1
TGTGCCAGCAGCCGGACAGGGAACACTGAAGCTTTCTTT CASSRTGNTEAFF TRBD1 TRBV7-8 NA TRBJ1-1
TGTGCCAGCACCCGGGACAGGGGATTTTCACCCCTCCACTTT CASTRDRGFSPLHF TRBD1 TRBV27 NA TRBJ1-6
TGTGCCAGCACAGCGGGAGGTAGATTAGCCAAAAACATTCAGTACTTC CASTAGGRLAKNIQYF TRBD2 TRBV28 NA TRBJ2-4
TGTGCCAGCAGCTTGGGTGGGAGCTCCTACAATGAGCAGTTCTTC CASSLGGSSYNEQFF NA TRBV5-5 few TRBJ2-1
TGTGCCAGCAGCCAAGGGGCCGGGACAGCTATCCAAGAGACCCAGTACTTC CASSQGAGTAIQETQYF TRBD1 TRBV3-1/TRBV3-2 NA TRBJ2-5
TGTGCCAGCAGTATACCAGACAGGGTCTATCAGCCCCAGCATTTT CASSIPDRVYQPQHF TRBD1 TRBV27 NA TRBJ1-5
TGTGCCAGCAGTTTCCGGACTAGCGGGAGGGCCCTTGAGCAGTTCTTC CASSFRTSGRALEQFF TRBD2 TRBV6-5 few TRBJ2-1
TGTGCCACCAGCAGAGATTTCGCGGGACAGACCTCCTACGAGCAGTACTTC CATSRDFAGQTSYEQYF NA TRBV15 few TRBJ2-7
TGTGCCAGCAGCCAAGAAGCAGGGGGAGTGGAAAAACTGTTTTTT CASSQEAGGVEKLFF TRBD1 TRBV4-2 NA TRBJ1-4
TGTGCCATCAGTGAGTCGGCGATACTACAGCCCCAGCATTTT CAISESAILQPQHF NA TRBV10-3 NA TRBJ1-5
TGTGCCACCAAATTGGGCCCTATTCAAGTCACCGGGGAGCTGTTTTTT CATKLGPIQVTGELFF NA TRBV15 NA TRBJ2-2
TGTGCCAGCAGCCCCGAGGTTACTATCACAGATACGCAGTATTTT CASSPEVTITDTQYF NA TRBV9 once TRBJ2-3
TGTGCCAGCAGCGCCGGCGGGTACAATGAGCAGTTCTTC CASSAGGYNEQFF NA TRBV5-6 few TRBJ2-1
TGTGCCAGCAGCCCCCGACAGGGGGCTGGGACTGAAGCTTTCTTT CASSPRQGAGTEAFF TRBD1 TRBV9 NA TRBJ1-1
TGCAGCGTAGGGACTAGCGGGGCCTCCTACAATGAGCAGTTCTTC CSVGTSGASYNEQFF TRBD2 TRBV29-1 NA TRBJ2-1
TGTGCCAGCACCCGAGGGACAGTCTCCTACGAGCAGTACTTC CASTRGTVSYEQYF TRBD1 TRBV3-1/TRBV3-2 few TRBJ2-7
TGCGCCAGCAGCTTGGATTCAGGTCGGCTTTATGGCTACACCTTC CASSLDSGRLYGYTF NA TRBV5-1 NA TRBJ1-2
TGCAGCGTTGAAGATATCCCCCTCCACTTT CSVEDIPLHF NA TRBV29-1 NA TRBJ1-6
TGTGCCAGCAGCCAAGGGGAGTACGAGCAGTACTTC CASSQGEYEQYF NA TRBV16 few TRBJ2-7
TGTGCCAGCAGTCCCACTAGTATCGAGACCCAGTACTTC CASSPTSIETQYF NA TRBV27 NA TRBJ2-5
TGTGCCAGCAGTAATCCCGGGGATGAGCAGTTCTTC CASSNPGDEQFF NA TRBV6-2/TRBV6-3 NA TRBJ2-1
TGTGCCAGCAGCTTGGCCGGAGGGCAGGGCTACACCTTC CASSLAGGQGYTF NA TRBV5-6 NA TRBJ1-2
TGCGCCAGCAGCTCGGGAGACGGATCAGTCACTGAAGCTTTCTTT CASSSGDGSVTEAFF NA TRBV5-1 once TRBJ1-1
TGTGCCAGCAGCTACAGAGGGCCGAACTGGTCGGGTGCTGAAAAACTGTTTTTT CASSYRGPNWSGAEKLFF NA TRBV11-2 NA TRBJ1-4
TGTGCCAGCAGTTTAGGAACAGGGGGCATGAGGAACACTGAAGCTTTCTTT CASSLGTGGMRNTEAFF TRBD1 TRBV27 NA TRBJ1-1
TGTGCCACCAGTGATGGGGCTGACAGGGATGTCGGCTACACCTTC CATSDGADRDVGYTF TRBD1 TRBV24-1 NA TRBJ1-2
TGTGCCAGCAGCCTTAGCGGGATTCAAGAGACCCAGTACTTC CASSLSGIQETQYF TRBD2 TRBV5-4 NA TRBJ2-5
TGTGCCAGCAGGCATCCCGGGACTAGCGGGAGGCCTGGGGCAGATACGCAGTATTTT CASRHPGTSGRPGADTQYF TRBD2 TRBV28 NA TRBJ2-3
TGTGCCAGCAGATCGGGTGATACGCAGTATTTT CASRSGDTQYF NA TRBV6-5 NA TRBJ2-3
TGTGCCAGCAGGCCCGGGACAGGGGGTGAAAACATTCAGTACTTC CASRPGTGGENIQYF TRBD1 TRBV2 NA TRBJ2-4
TGCGCCAGCAGCCGCCAAACCCGACAGGGGGGAAACTATGGCTACACCTTC CASSRQTRQGGNYGYTF TRBD1 TRBV4-1 few TRBJ1-2